What follows describes a single TCR beta chain. Its matching antigen is unknown. The sample belongs to a study of PD-1 blockade in classical Hodgkin lymphoma. The study's findings and limits: Baseline diversity in complete responders resembled that of newly diagnosed patients. Although disease activity or prior therapy may be involved, causes of the repertoire differences remain undefined. Exclusion removed patients who began nivolumab under 1 year after ASCT. Reports indicated that newly diagnosed patients had lower baseline TCR diversity than healthy donors did.

All the patients suffered relapse after autologous stem cell transplantation, and brentuximab vedotin exposure differed. Sequencing used immunoSEQ multiplex PCR; TCRdb keeps in-frame clones, though not all of them. Of roughly 90,000 clones listed, 81% are singletons. The receptor was isolated from a human donor with classical Hodgkin lymphoma. The sample consisted of peripheral blood mononuclear cells (PBMCs), taken before the second cycle of nivolumab.

DNA for the CDR3: TGTGCCTGGAGTGTACTCGGGAGATCGGAAGCTTTCTTT. This gives the protein CAWSVLGRSEAFF. The rearrangement joins TRBV30 to TRBJ1-1; D not certain. The germline V gene encodes CDR1 GTSNPN and CDR2 SVGIG (reference sequence). Trimming removed 0 bases from V and 8 bases from J, with 13 bases in between. This CDR3 region has 13 residues.